Sequencing of this T cell receptor beta chain was carried out in a study of T cell responses to AZD1222 COVID-19 vaccine. Details on this clone: What it recognizes is unknown.

Sequenced by immunoSEQ multiplex PCR; TCRdb stores in-frame clones only, minus some. The sample holds around 160,000 clones, about 90% seen once. Germline-derived CDR1 and CDR2 are KGHSH and LQKENI. V lost 5 bases and J 2 bases, leaving 13 bases between the germline ends. This CDR3 region has 15 residues. Study outcomes and limitations: Targets within unmutated variant regions were reportedly found for nearly half of spike-specific TCRs.

The TCR originated in an adult who received the AZD1222 COVID-19 vaccine. The chain joins TRBV18 to TRBJ1-3, with D hard to call. The sequences come from peripheral blood, collected 28 days after the second AZD1222 dose. The CDR3: CASSSPRPTGNTIYF. CDR3 bases: TGTGCCAGCTCATCCCCCCGACCGACTGGAAACACCATATATTTT. The full variable domain, rest sourced from reference TRBV18 and TRBJ1-3, is NAGVMQNPRHLVRRRGQEARLRCSPMKGHSHVYWYRQLPEEGLKFMVYLQKENIIDESGMPKERFSAEFPKEGPSILRIQQVVRGDSAAYFCASSSPRPTGNTIYFGEGSWLTVV.